Below, 26 T cell receptor beta chains from the same sample are listed, as sequenced in a study of identical twins. TCRdb re-analysed the 5' RACE reads in MiXCR, keeping a single row per CDR3 protein. This sample has approximately 890,000 distinct CDR3 sequences, with 9% to 15% found just once. This sample was shared with a second study, whose subject was yellow fever vaccine responses in identical twins.

The sequenced sample consisted of PBMCs. These receptors all stem from a woman in her late teens or twenties in good health.

Only a few counts were recorded for this clonotype. For the CDR3, the DNA is TGCAGCGTTGAATTTTTCGGGGGTGGCTACACCTTC. Amino acid sequence: CSVEFFGGGYTF. This chain connects TRBV29-1 to TRBJ1-2, with a possible D match to TRBD1 (5 bases). The CDR3 spans 12 residues. Looked up from germline, CDR1 is SQVTM and CDR2 is ANQGSEA. V was pared by 2 bases and J by 7 bases, with 11 bases between.

This clonotype has just a few counts. J is TRBJ2-1 and V is TRBV20-1; D is undetermined. The V end was cut by 0 bases, the J end by 5 bases, with 14 bases between. The CDR3 has 15 amino acids. CDR1 and CDR2 from the germline V gene are DFQATT and SNEGSKA (reference sequence). The chain's CDR3 is CSARDLVGDNNEQFF. CDR3 bases: TGCAGTGCTAGAGATCTCGTAGGCGATAACAATGAGCAGTTCTTC.

The V and J genes are TRBV12-3 or TRBV12-4 and TRBJ2-2; TRBD1 aligns across 7 bases. J gave up 2 bases and V 11 bases, and 20 bases lay outside the gene matches. CDR3 size: 18 residues. The DNA of the CDR3 is TGTGCCCTCTGTTTAAGAACACCGGGACAGAGTAACACCGGGGAGCTGTTTTTT. Translation: CALCLRTPGQSNTGELFF.

The CDR3 region is CASSLLGASSYNEQFF. CDR3 bases: TGTGCCAGCAGTTTATTAGGGGCGAGCTCCTACAATGAGCAGTTCTTC. The rearrangement uses TRBV12-3 or TRBV12-4 and TRBJ2-1; D perhaps matches TRBD1 (5 bases). The V end was cut by 2 bases, the J end by 0 bases, with 11 bases between. This CDR3 spans 16 amino acids.

This clonotype has a count of ten or more. CDR3 sequence (DNA): TGCGCCAGCAGCTTGAGCGGAGACGATACGCAGTATTTT. Its translation: CASSLSGDDTQYF. The gene calls are TRBV5-1 and TRBJ2-3, with a weak D call TRBD2 (5 bases). Trimming cost V 1 base and J 6 bases, with 9 bases left between them. Germline V gives CDR1 SGHRS, CDR2 YFSETQ. The CDR3 is 13 amino acids.

This clonotype was found many times. The chain couples TRBV10-3 to TRBJ2-5; 8 bases line up with TRBD2. Germline V gene lookup returns CDR1 ENHRY and CDR2 SYGVKD. The CDR3 is 14 amino acids. Trimming removed 10 bases from V and 3 bases from J; junction bases left unmatched: 10. CDR3 residues: CATGAGGGEETQYF. CDR3 DNA sequence: TGTGCCACTGGAGCCGGGGGGGGCGAAGAGACCCAGTACTTC.

The genes are TRBV27 and TRBJ2-1; either TRBD1 or TRBD2 may supply D (6 bases each). Trimming stripped 5 bases from V and 8 bases from J, with 16 bases between. The CDR3 is 14 amino acids. The V gene's germline CDR1 is MNHEY and CDR2 SMNVEV (reference sequence). CDR3: CASSPLATGDEQFF. Written as DNA, the CDR3 is TGTGCCAGCAGTCCCCTAGCGACAGGTGATGAGCAGTTCTTC.

The chain joins TRBV20-1 to TRBJ2-2; D is possibly TRBD1 or TRBD2 (5 bases each). Trimming stripped 2 bases from V and 5 bases from J, with 12 bases between. Germline V gene data show CDR1 as DFQATT and CDR2 as SNEGSKA (reference sequence). The CDR3 has 14 amino acids. The CDR3: CSARRPGRTGELFF. The CDR3 nucleotides read TGCAGTGCTAGAAGGCCAGGGAGAACCGGGGAGCTGTTTTTT.

The rearrangement joins TRBV5-6 to TRBJ2-7; TRBD1 agrees at 7 bases. Germline loops: CDR1 SGHDT, CDR2 YYEEEE. V lost 0 bases to trimming and J lost 4 bases; unmatched junction nucleotides: 10. This CDR3 is 16 amino acids long. Here the CDR3 DNA reads TGTGCCAGCAGCTTGGGCGACAGGGTTCGGGTTTACGAGCAGTACGTC. It is translated as CASSLGDRVRVYEQYV.

This chain connects TRBV2 to TRBJ1-5, with D perhaps TRBD1 (5 bases). Between the trimmed V and J ends, which lost 1 base and 9 bases, there was a span of 10 bases. The CDR3 spans 13 residues. Germline values: CDR1 SNHLY, CDR2 FYNNEI. Here the CDR3 reads CASSEGRGRPQHF. The DNA for the CDR3 is TGTGCCAGCAGTGAAGGAAGGGGACGGCCCCAGCATTTT.

The chain recombines TRBV7-3 with TRBJ2-2; 11 bases line up with TRBD1. V lost 4 bases and J lost 2; bases outside the gene matches: 6. Germline CDR1 and CDR2: SGHTA and FQGTGA. The CDR3 has 17 residues. The CDR3, as DNA: TGTGCCAGCAGCTACCGTGGGACAGGGGGAAACACCGGGGAGCTGTTTTTT. Translating gives CASSYRGTGGNTGELFF. Using reference TRBV7-3 and TRBJ2-2 for the parts outside the CDR3, the full variable domain is GAGVSQTPSNKVTEKGKYVELRCDPISGHTALYWYRQSLGQGPEFLIYFQGTGAADDSGLPNDRFFAVRPEGSVSTLKIQRTERGDSAVYLCASSYRGTGGNTGELFFGEGSRLTVL.

Ten or more counts support this clonotype. The chain links TRBV25-1 to TRBJ2-3; D gene uncertain. This CDR3 spans 14 amino acids. V lost 2 bases, J lost 2 bases, and 8 bases lay in between. Germline loops: CDR1 MGHDK, CDR2 SYGVNS. This CDR3 reads CASSENRNTDTQYF. DNA for the CDR3: TGTGCCAGCAGTGAAAACAGAAACACAGATACGCAGTATTTT.

This sequence joins TRBV6-5 and TRBJ2-2; 8 bases agree with TRBD1. Germline CDR1 MNHEY, CDR2 SVGAGI. The CDR3 spans 15 residues. V gave up 0 bases and J gave up 6 bases; unmatched junction bases: 3. The CDR3 DNA follows: TGTGCCAGCAGTTACTCATGGACAGGGCCCGGGGAGCTGTTTTTT. It encodes CASSYSWTGPGELFF.

This clonotype has at least ten counts. This CDR3 reads CASSYLAGGHNEQFF. CDR3 nucleotides: TGTGCCAGCAGTTACTTAGCGGGGGGGCACAATGAGCAGTTCTTC. V and J are TRBV6-5 and TRBJ2-1; 11 bases fit TRBD2. The germline V gene encodes CDR1 MNHEY and CDR2 SVGAGI. Trimming removed 1 base from V and 5 bases from J; junction bases left unmatched: 1. The CDR3 sequence is 15 residues long.

This clonotype was observed a handful of times. The V gene is TRBV2, the J gene TRBJ1-2; D is undetermined. This CDR3 region has 13 residues. Germline-derived CDR1 and CDR2 are SNHLY and FYNNEI. Deletions cut 8 bases from V and 5 bases from J, with 15 bases between. The CDR3 here is CASVRALGYGYTF. The CDR3 DNA reads TGTGCCAGCGTACGGGCTTTAGGGTATGGCTACACCTTC.

This chain connects TRBV12-3 or TRBV12-4 to TRBJ2-2; tentatively, D is TRBD2 (6 bases). The CDR3 extends over 13 amino acids. With 4 bases removed from V and 6 bases from J, the gap between germline ends came to 9 bases. CDR3 DNA: TGTGCCAGCAGTTCTAGCGTTGCCGGGGAGCTGTTTTTT. Its protein product is CASSSSVAGELFF.

The rearrangement joins TRBV5-5 to TRBJ2-2; possible D gene TRBD2, 5 bases. V shed 0 bases and J shed 1 base, with 13 bases lying between them. Germline V gene lookup returns CDR1 SGHKS and CDR2 YYEKEE (reference sequence). CDR3 length: 17 amino acids. The CDR3 bases are TGTGCCAGCAGCTTGGTACCGGGGTCGGGGAACACCGGGGAGCTGTTTTTT. Amino acid sequence: CASSLVPGSGNTGELFF.

The chain couples TRBV7-8 to TRBJ2-5; D remains unclear. Trimming pared 4 bases from V and 2 bases from J, leaving 17 bases between. This CDR3 is built from 16 residues. Looked up from germline, CDR1 is SGHVS and CDR2 is FQNEAQ. The CDR3 sequence: CASSSPSLETQETQYF. CDR3 DNA: TGTGCCAGCAGCTCCCCCTCTCTGGAGACGCAAGAGACCCAGTACTTC.

This clonotype was observed a few times. V gene TRBV11-2 combines with J gene TRBJ2-2; no clear D gene. V was trimmed by 1 base and J by 5 bases, leaving 14 bases between them. The germline V gene has CDR1 SGHAT and CDR2 FQNNGV. The CDR3 is 16 amino acids. The CDR3 DNA is TGTGCCAGCAGCTTAGTTCAGTCGGCGGTGACCGGGGAGCTGTTTTTT. This codes for CASSLVQSAVTGELFF.

This clonotype was picked up a small number of times. The rearrangement uses TRBV2 and TRBJ2-5; the D gene could be TRBD1 or TRBD2 (5 bases each). V was shortened by 6 bases and J by 5 bases, with 13 bases between the two germline ends. This CDR3 spans 13 amino acids. Germline CDR1 reads SNHLY; CDR2 reads FYNNEI. The chain's CDR3 is CASRDWDVETQYF. CDR3 coding DNA: TGTGCCAGCAGGGACTGGGACGTGGAGACCCAGTACTTC.

The J gene is TRBJ2-2, the V gene TRBV7-9, with TRBD2 matching over 9 bases. Germline V gives CDR1 SEHNR, CDR2 FQNEAQ (reference sequence). V shed 1 base, J shed 6 bases, and the junction held 9 bases outside the gene matches. The CDR3 is 17 residues long. For the CDR3, the DNA is TGTGCCAGCAGCTTAGATGTAGCGGGGGCCGTTGCCGGGGAGCTGTTTTTT. It specifies CASSLDVAGAVAGELFF.

The chain couples TRBV2 to TRBJ2-2; D not certain. Trimming cost V 6 bases and J 1 base, with 18 bases left between them. CDR3 length equals 17 residues. Germline V lookup: CDR1 SNHLY, CDR2 FYNNEI. The CDR3 region has the DNA TGTGCCAGCAGGGAAACAGAACCTATGATGAACACCGGGGAGCTGTTTTTT. Amino acid sequence: CASRETEPMMNTGELFF.

This clonotype was seen only a few times. The chain carries TRBV10-3 and TRBJ2-1; 7 bases line up with TRBD2. This CDR3 contains 12 residues. Germline V gives CDR1 ENHRY, CDR2 SYGVKD. After removal of 3 bases from V and 10 bases from J, the junction contained 3 bases not matched to a gene. The CDR3 coding sequence is TGTGCCATCAGTGAACGGGGGGAAGAGCAGTTCTTC. Protein: CAISERGEEQFF.

This clonotype was observed a handful of times. The rearrangement uses TRBV25-1 and TRBJ2-3, with D maybe TRBD1 (5 bases). Germline CDR1 reads MGHDK; CDR2 reads SYGVNS. V was clipped by 3 bases and J by 4 bases, with 11 bases between them. CDR3 length: 14 residues. This chain's CDR3 is CASSDTRVPDTQYF. CDR3 nucleotide sequence: TGTGCCAGCAGTGACACCAGGGTTCCAGATACGCAGTATTTT.

This clonotype turned up a few times. The chain joins TRBV27 to TRBJ2-7, with D maybe TRBD2 (6 bases). V lost 1 base and J lost 4, with 14 bases in between. Germline assignment: CDR1 MNHEY and CDR2 SMNVEV (reference sequence). This CDR3 spans 15 amino acids. This chain's CDR3 is CASSLFAGRSYEQYF. CDR3 in DNA: TGTGCCAGCAGTTTATTTGCGGGGAGGAGTTACGAGCAGTACTTC.

CDR3 amino acids: CASSPGGVQLFF. In DNA form, the CDR3 reads TGCGCCAGCAGCCCCGGAGGGGTCCAGCTGTTTTTT. J is TRBJ1-4 and V is TRBV5-1; the D gene is possibly TRBD1 (5 bases). The CDR3 contains 12 residues. V was pared by 4 bases and J by 14 bases, with 15 bases between. CDR1 is SGHRS and CDR2 is YFSETQ in the germline V gene.